This TCR beta chain came from a study of cytomegalovirus exposure and HLA in healthy donors. For the study at large: Earlier sequencing of 150 million to 200 million T cells yielded 90 million to 140 million unique TCR beta sequences. Overall study results and limits: Association of a missense DCLRE1C variant with TCR beta V- and J-gene trimming was reported in a later analysis.

The PCR was carried out with 60 Vbeta primers and 13 Jbeta primers. Some clones are missing from TCRdb's copy, which holds only in-frame ones; the method was immunoSEQ multiplex PCR. The sample has 90,000 to 140,000 clones; 75% to 90% are singletons. Looked up from germline, CDR1 is SGHNT and CDR2 is YYREEE (reference sequence). The CDR3 sequence is 14 residues long. The V gene end was trimmed by 0 bases and the J gene end by 10 bases; junction bases not matched to a gene: 8. Concerning this clone itself: The antigen is unknown.

The chain joins TRBV5-4 to TRBJ2-5; 8 bases agree with TRBD2. The receptor was isolated from a man between 25 and 39 years old in good health and CMV-seropositive. Sequenced: PBMCs. The CDR3, as DNA: TGTGCCAGCAGCTTGGTAACGGGGGGGGAAGGCCAGTACTTC. Translation gives CASSLVTGGEGQYF.